This is a list of T cell receptor beta chains from one sample in a study of glioma-infiltrating T cells after dendritic cell vaccination. Produced via immunoSEQ multiplex PCR; TCRdb's table is partial and in-frame only. Among about 32,000 clones listed, 90% were seen once. Sequencing was performed on blood, taken before dendritic cell vaccination. The source is a human donor with glioblastoma. CDR3s include the opening cysteine and the closing phenylalanine or tryptophan. A D gene is named only where the DNA matches it firmly. For some rows the clone size is stated as once, few or many, or as a class when expanded; others skip it.

j_call	clone_size	d_call	v_call	cdr3_nt	cdr3_aa
TRBJ1-2	-	TRBD1	TRBV18	TGTGCCAGCTCACCACCGGGGACAGGGATGGGTTATGGCTACACCTTC	CASSPPGTGMGYGYTF
TRBJ2-3	-	TRBD2	TRBV7-4	TGTGCCAGCAGACCAATAGCGGGGGGGCTGATAGATACGCAGTATTTT	CASRPIAGGLIDTQYF
TRBJ2-7	-	TRBD1	TRBV10-3	TGTGCCATCAGCCCCCGGACAGGGGGCAAGGACGAGCAGTACTTC	CAISPRTGGKDEQYF
TRBJ2-7	-	TRBD1	TRBV11-2	TGTGCCAGCAGCTTACCAGGGGGACACCAAGGATACGAGCAGTACTTC	CASSLPGGHQGYEQYF
TRBJ1-2	-	-	TRBV5-4	TGTGCCAGCAGACAACAGGGAGATAAGGACTACACCTTC	CASRQQGDKDYTF
TRBJ1-1	-	TRBD1	TRBV7-2	TGTGCCAGCAGCTTTGGACAGGGAACTGAAGCTTTCTTT	CASSFGQGTEAFF
TRBJ2-7	-	TRBD2	TRBV14	TGTGCCAGCAGCCAACTCGGGGGGGTTTCCTACGAGCAGTACTTC	CASSQLGGVSYEQYF
TRBJ1-5	-	TRBD1	TRBV18	TGTGCCAGCTCACCACCGACGGGACAGAGGGTTCAGCCCCAGCATTTT	CASSPPTGQRVQPQHF
TRBJ1-5	-	-	TRBV6-1	TGTGCCAGCAGCGTTGACATATTGAGCAATCAGCCCCAGCATTTT	CASSVDILSNQPQHF
TRBJ2-2	once	TRBD2	TRBV5-6	TGTGCCAGCAGCGTTCCCCGGGAGGCACTCACCGGGGAGCTGTTTTTT	CASSVPREALTGELFF
TRBJ2-5	once	TRBD1	TRBV7-9	TGTGCCAGCAGCTCTGACAGGGGGATCGGCCAAGAGACCCAGTACTTC	CASSSDRGIGQETQYF
TRBJ1-2	-	-	TRBV4-1	TGCGCCAGCAGCCAAGATCAACAGGTTAACTATGGCTACACCTTC	CASSQDQQVNYGYTF
TRBJ2-7	-	TRBD1	TRBV7-9	TGTGCCAGCACTAATGACAGGGGTGGCTCCTACGAGCAGTACTTC	CASTNDRGGSYEQYF
TRBJ2-7	-	TRBD2	TRBV6-5	TGTGCCAGCAGTTACGCGGCGGGAGACCTCTACGAGCAGTACTTC	CASSYAAGDLYEQYF
TRBJ2-7	-	TRBD1	TRBV11-2	TGTGCCAGCAGCCCACTAAACCGAAGGCGGGACAGGGGTGGCTACGAGCAGTACTTC	CASSPLNRRRDRGGYEQYF
TRBJ1-5	-	-	TRBV6-5	TGTGCCAGCAGTATCCAGGGGATTAATCAGCCCCAGCATTTT	CASSIQGINQPQHF